The rows below give T cell receptor beta chains drawn from one sample of a study of spatial heterogeneity in lung cancer. TCRdb called the 5' RACE reads again in MiXCR, with one record for every CDR3 protein. The sample carries 10,000 to 15,000 distinct CDR3 sequences, 12% to 15% recorded once. The sequences come from PBMCs, collected at surgery. These receptors were obtained from a male donor with early-stage non-small cell lung cancer. The CDR3 runs from the conserved cysteine through the conserved F or W. Expanded clones get a size class; other rows say once, few or many, or leave the size out.

V	size	J	CDR3
TRBV10-2	-	TRBJ2-7	CASSESHGGYEQYF
TRBV2	few	TRBJ1-1	CASSEVYRAGEAFF
TRBV20-1	few	TRBJ2-1	CSARDNSNNEQFF
TRBV28	-	TRBJ1-2	CASSYNHGYTF
TRBV5-6	-	TRBJ2-2	CASSLASGLSAGELFF
TRBV6-2/TRBV6-3	few	TRBJ1-6	CASRNPGRDENSPLHF
TRBV7-2	few	TRBJ2-3	CASSLRVLDTQYF
TRBV6-2/TRBV6-3	-	TRBJ2-7	CASTAGNYYEQYF
TRBV6-6	many	TRBJ1-3	CASSQGQASSGNTIYF
TRBV4-2	-	TRBJ2-2	CASSLSTGELFF
TRBV24-1	few	TRBJ2-2	CATSDFGNTGELFF
TRBV28	many	TRBJ2-5	CASRLSGAYETQYF
TRBV9	few	TRBJ2-1	CASSYGTSWAQFF
TRBV27	-	TRBJ1-2	CASSLSRGYGYTF
TRBV20-1	-	TRBJ1-6	CSAGNRGSSPLHF
TRBV5-5	few	TRBJ2-2	CASSFLSGEDTGELFF
TRBV6-5	-	TRBJ1-2	CASSYDTNYDYTF
TRBV2	-	TRBJ1-4	CASSATEPWSEKLFF
TRBV7-8	-	TRBJ2-7	CASSLVPSSYEQYF
TRBV12-3/TRBV12-4	many	TRBJ1-6	CASSKWGKSPLHF
TRBV20-1	-	TRBJ2-5	CSAPGTSGALQETQYF